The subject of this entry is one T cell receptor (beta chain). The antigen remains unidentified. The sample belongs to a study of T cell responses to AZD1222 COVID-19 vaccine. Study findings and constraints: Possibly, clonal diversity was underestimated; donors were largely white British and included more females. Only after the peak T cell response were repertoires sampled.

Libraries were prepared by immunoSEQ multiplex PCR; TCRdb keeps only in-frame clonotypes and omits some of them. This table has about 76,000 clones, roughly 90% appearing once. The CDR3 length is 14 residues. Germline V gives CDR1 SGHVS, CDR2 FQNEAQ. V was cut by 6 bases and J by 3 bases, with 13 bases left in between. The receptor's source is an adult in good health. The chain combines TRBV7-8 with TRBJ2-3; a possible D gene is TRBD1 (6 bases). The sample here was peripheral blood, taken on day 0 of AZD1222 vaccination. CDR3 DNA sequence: TGTGCCAGCAGAAGGGACACCTCGACAGATACGCAGTATTTT. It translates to CASRRDTSTDTQYF.